This TCR beta chain was identified during a study of T cell responses to AZD1222 COVID-19 vaccine. Study-wide results and limits: Only a handful of AZD1222 recipients, roughly six in all, had baseline seropositivity. Increases in Spike-specific TCR breadth and depth were seen after two AZD1222 doses.

Comment on this clone: No antigen is known for it.

Germline trimming cut 0 bases from V and 11 bases from J; bases unmatched to any gene: 8. The CDR3 extends over 15 amino acids. In germline, CDR1 is LGHNA, CDR2 YSLEER. TCRdb keeps only in-frame clones here, not all; method: immunoSEQ multiplex PCR. The sample has under 200,000 clones, 88% seen once. The chain links TRBV4-3 to TRBJ1-4; 8 bases agree with TRBD1. The input for sequencing was peripheral blood, taken 28 days after the second AZD1222 dose. The TCR comes from an adult who received the AZD1222 COVID-19 vaccine. CDR3 amino acids: CASSQERDRPGKLFF. The CDR3, as DNA: TGCGCCAGCAGCCAAGAGAGGGACAGGCCCGGTAAACTGTTTTTT.